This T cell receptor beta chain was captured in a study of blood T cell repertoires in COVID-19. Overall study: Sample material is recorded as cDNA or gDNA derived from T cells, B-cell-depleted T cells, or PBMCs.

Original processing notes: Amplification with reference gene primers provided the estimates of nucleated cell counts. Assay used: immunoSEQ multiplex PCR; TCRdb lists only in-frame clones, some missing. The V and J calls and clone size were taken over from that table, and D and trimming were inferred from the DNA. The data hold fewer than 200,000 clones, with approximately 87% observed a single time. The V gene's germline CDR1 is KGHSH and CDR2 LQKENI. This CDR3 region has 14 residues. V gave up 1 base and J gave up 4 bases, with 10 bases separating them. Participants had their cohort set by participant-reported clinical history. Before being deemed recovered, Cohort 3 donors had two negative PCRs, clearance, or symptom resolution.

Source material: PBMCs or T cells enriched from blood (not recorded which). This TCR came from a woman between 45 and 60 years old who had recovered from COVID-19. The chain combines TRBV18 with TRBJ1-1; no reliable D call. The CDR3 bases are TGTGCCAGCTCACCACAGGAAGGGAGCACTGAAGCTTTCTTT. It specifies CASSPQEGSTEAFF.